Below, 12 T cell receptor beta chains from the same sample are listed, as sequenced in a study of spatial heterogeneity in lung cancer. TCRdb reanalysed the 5' RACE reads using MiXCR and keeps one entry per CDR3 protein. The sample has some 7,000 distinct CDR3 sequences; roughly 15% are singletons. Indicated time point: sample taken at primary tumor resection. These receptors are not linked to any known antigen. Study results and caveats: Counts that tracked tumor mutation counts were those of expanded intratumoral alpha and beta TCRs.

The input for sequencing was lung tumor tissue, taken at surgery. The receptors stem from a male donor with early-stage non-small cell lung cancer.

This clonotype was picked up many times. The rearrangement uses TRBV5-6 and TRBJ2-7; the match to TRBD2 covers 8 bases. V lost 3 bases, J lost 5 bases, and 4 bases stayed unmatched. This CDR3 spans 13 amino acids. Germline-derived CDR1 and CDR2 are SGHDT and YYEEEE. CDR3 in amino acids: CASSSGGPHEQYV. The CDR3 coding sequence is TGTGCCAGCAGCTCGGGGGGGCCTCACGAGCAGTACGTC.

This clonotype was detected many times. CDR3 loop: CASSLVGAGEQYV. The CDR3 region has the DNA TGTGCCAGCAGTTTAGTGGGGGCGGGAGAGCAGTACGTC. The chain carries TRBV28 and TRBJ2-7; D may be TRBD1 or TRBD2 (6 bases each). Trimming left V 2 bases short and J 7 bases short, with 12 bases between. Germline V gives CDR1 MDHEN, CDR2 SYDVKM. The length of the CDR3 is 13 residues.

This clonotype was counted many times. The chain uses TRBV27 and TRBJ1-1, with no clear D. V was pared by 4 bases and J by 2 bases, with 11 bases between. The CDR3 covers 14 residues. The germline CDR1 and CDR2 sequences are MNHEY and SMNVEV (reference sequence). The CDR3 here is CASSSIQSNTEAFF. The CDR3 DNA reads TGTGCCAGCAGTTCCATTCAGAGTAACACTGAAGCTTTCTTT.

This clonotype was picked up many times. The chain couples TRBV5-1 to TRBJ2-2; TRBD2 aligns across 15 bases. With 2 bases clipped from V and 4 bases from J, the junction kept 3 bases outside the gene matches. This CDR3 has 17 amino acids. Germline V gives CDR1 SGHRS, CDR2 YFSETQ. CDR3 nucleotide sequence: TGCGCCAGCAGCTTTGGGACTAGCGGGGGGTTCACCGGGGAGCTGTTTTTT. This translates into CASSFGTSGGFTGELFF.

This clonotype was picked up many times. J is TRBJ2-2 and V is TRBV10-1; 9 bases are shared with TRBD2. Germline V CDR1 and CDR2: WNHNN, SYGVQD (reference sequence). V trimming: 9 bases; J trimming: 2 bases; junction bases outside the gene matches: 4. This CDR3 has 14 residues. DNA of the CDR3: TGCGCCAGTCGAGCGGGAGGAAACACCGGGGAGCTGTTTTTT. As protein: CASRAGGNTGELFF.

This clonotype was counted at least ten times. The V gene is TRBV2, the J gene TRBJ2-5, with 7 bases that match TRBD1. The CDR3 has 14 amino acids. Germline loops: CDR1 SNHLY, CDR2 FYNNEI. V trimming: 4 bases; J trimming: 3 bases; junction bases outside the gene matches: 5. The CDR3 here is CASSGRQGKETQYF. For the CDR3, the DNA is TGTGCCAGCAGTGGGCGACAGGGTAAAGAGACCCAGTACTTC.

This clonotype was counted at least ten times. The gene calls are TRBV27 and TRBJ2-7; possibly TRBD2 for D (6 bases). The ends were cut back, 3 bases at V and 3 bases at J, with 18 bases in the middle. CDR1 and CDR2 from the germline V gene are MNHEY and SMNVEV (reference sequence). The CDR3 length is 16 residues. The CDR3 nucleotides read TGTGCCAGCAGTTTCTTCCTAGGGTCGGGACTCTACGAGCAGTACTTC. It yields the protein CASSFFLGSGLYEQYF.

This chain connects TRBV6-5 to TRBJ2-5; perhaps D is TRBD1 or TRBD2 (5 bases each). CDR3 length equals 14 residues. V lost 2 bases, J lost 4 bases, and 11 bases lay in between. Germline V CDR1 and CDR2: MNHEY, SVGAGI. The CDR3 bases are TGTGCCAGCAGTTACCGGGGCGGCGGAGAGACCCAGTACTTC. Translation: CASSYRGGGETQYF.

This clonotype is termed medium-sized. The CDR3 DNA reads as TGCGCCAGCAGCTTGGAAAGACGCTATAGCAATCAGCCCCAGCATTTT. Residues: CASSLERRYSNQPQHF. The rearrangement links TRBV5-1 to TRBJ1-5; D gene uncertain. Germline loops: CDR1 SGHRS, CDR2 YFSETQ. The CDR3 consists of 16 residues. With 0 bases removed from V and 0 bases from J, the gap between germline ends came to 10 bases.

This clonotype was counted at least ten times. The chain is built from TRBV6-1 and TRBJ1-6; 7 bases map to TRBD1. The CDR3 spans 15 residues. Germline assignment: CDR1 MNHNS and CDR2 SASEGT. Trimming cost V 8 bases and J 7 bases; bases outside gene matches: 11. The CDR3 is CASPPDRALNSPLHF. The CDR3 bases are TGTGCCAGCCCACCTGACAGGGCCCTAAATTCACCCCTCCACTTT.

This chain's CDR3 is CASSLGGQRRQGEQFF. Written as DNA, the CDR3 is TGTGCCAGCAGCTTAGGGGGACAGCGCAGGCAGGGTGAGCAGTTCTTC. The chain uses TRBV7-2 and TRBJ2-1, with 7 bases lining up with TRBD1. The CDR3 runs to 16 residues. Germline-derived CDR1 and CDR2 are SGHTA and FQGNSA. The trim removed 1 base at V and 9 bases at J, leaving 12 bases unmatched.

This clonotype came up a few times. The rearrangement links TRBV27 to TRBJ2-7, with D unresolved. In germline, CDR1 is MNHEY, CDR2 SMNVEV (reference sequence). This CDR3 spans 12 amino acids. Trimming cost V 6 bases and J 0 bases, with 6 bases left between them. CDR3 nucleotides: TGTGCCAGCAGCACGAGCTCCTACGAGCAGTACTTC. Its translation: CASSTSSYEQYF.